The 28 T cell receptor beta chains below all came from one sample that was sequenced in a study of T-cell reconstitution after alpha-beta-depleted transplantation in children. Unique molecular identifiers were built into the TCRbeta library. MiXCR, run by TCRdb on the PCR reads, gives a single entry per CDR3 protein. The sample yields 250,000 or so distinct CDR3 sequences, roughly 7.7% seen once. The material sequenced was PBMCs, mostly from graft donor cells, taken 180 days after TCRalphabeta/CD19-depleted stem cell transplant. Receptors originate from a male patient between 10 and 17 years old who had a stem cell transplant for acute lymphoblastic leukemia, so the T cells may come from the graft donor.

About this clonotype itself: This may stem from a read error, because a much larger clone lies one nucleotide away. The chain is built from TRBV4-1 and TRBJ2-5, with 11 bases aligning to TRBD2. CDR1 and CDR2 from the germline V gene are MGHRA and YSYEKL. The CDR3 runs to 16 residues. With V trimmed by 2 bases and J by 5 bases, 7 bases remained unmatched. CDR3 sequence (DNA): TGCGCCAGCAGCCAAATAGCGGGAGGGCCTGAGGAGACCCAGTACTTC. As protein: CASSQIAGGPEETQYF.

This clonotype appeared many times. This rearrangement joins TRBV20-1 to TRBJ1-2; D gene uncertain. The CDR3 runs to 17 residues. Germline assignment: CDR1 DFQATT and CDR2 SNEGSKA (reference sequence). With 0 bases removed from V and 3 bases from J, the gap between germline ends came to 20 bases. CDR3 DNA sequence: TGCAGTGCTAGAGATCAAATTCTGGTCCGGGAGGACTATGGCTACACCTTC. Protein: CSARDQILVREDYGYTF.

This clonotype was seen repeatedly, ten times or more. The genes are TRBV5-6 and TRBJ2-3; D may correspond to TRBD1 or TRBD2 (5 bases each). Looked up from germline, CDR1 is SGHDT and CDR2 is YYEEEE. CDR3 length: 17 amino acids. The germline V and J ends were trimmed by 1 base and 2 bases, with 17 bases remaining between them. The CDR3 nucleotides read TGTGCCAGCAGCTTGAGGGGACCCTCTTTCCTCACAGATACGCAGTATTTT. This translates into CASSLRGPSFLTDTQYF.

This clonotype was observed many times. The chain recombines TRBV20-1 with TRBJ2-3, with D possibly matching TRBD2 (6 bases). Germline V gene lookup returns CDR1 DFQATT and CDR2 SNEGSKA (reference sequence). Trimming removed 3 bases from V and 0 bases from J, with 10 bases in between. CDR3 size: 14 residues. The CDR3 sequence is CSASGSGSTDTQYF. The CDR3 DNA reads TGCAGTGCTAGTGGTAGCGGAAGCACAGATACGCAGTATTTT.

This clonotype was observed many times. The rearrangement joins TRBV3-1 to TRBJ2-7; TRBD2 might be the D (6 bases). The CDR3 is 15 residues long. V was shortened by 5 bases and J by 7 bases, with 21 bases between the two germline ends. CDR1 LGHDT and CDR2 YNNKEL come from the germline V gene (reference sequence). CDR3 bases: TGTGCCAGCAGCACGGAGGGAGGAGCCGTCTCGGAGCAGTACTTC. It yields the protein CASSTEGGAVSEQYF.

Concerning this clonotype: The CDR3 does not end in the conserved phenylalanine or tryptophan, so this is likely a read error. The chain recombines TRBV7-2 with TRBJ2-2; TRBD1 matches 10 bases. The J segment lost 3 bases and the V segment lost 5 bases, leaving 3 bases of the junction unmatched. Germline CDR1 and CDR2: SGHTA and FQGNSA. This CDR3 region has 15 residues. For the CDR3, the DNA is TGTGCCAGCAGCCCTGGACAGGGGGACACCGGGGAGCTGTTTTCT. Residues: CASSPGQGDTGELFS.

This clonotype was picked up many times. V gene TRBV7-2 combines with J gene TRBJ1-4, with D tentatively TRBD1 (5 bases). V shed 0 bases and J shed 11 bases, with 10 bases lying between them. The CDR3 contains 13 residues. The germline V gene has CDR1 SGHTA and CDR2 FQGNSA. CDR3 sequence reads: CASSLAGEGKLFF. DNA of the CDR3: TGTGCCAGCAGCTTAGCGGGAGAGGGGAAACTGTTTTTT.

Ten or more counts support this clonotype. The chain uses TRBV5-1 and TRBJ1-5; the D gene is possibly TRBD1 (5 bases). Trimming took 0 bases from V and 7 from J, leaving 11 bases between them. The germline V gene encodes CDR1 SGHRS and CDR2 YFSETQ. The CDR3 loop spans 14 amino acids. In nucleotides, the CDR3 is TGCGCCAGCAGCTTGGTAGGGGAGGGCCAGCCCCAGCATTTT. Translation: CASSLVGEGQPQHF.

This clonotype was counted between two and nine times. The chain couples TRBV5-4 to TRBJ1-2; 8 bases fit TRBD1. J gave up 2 bases and V 6 bases, and 6 bases lay outside the gene matches. The CDR3 spans 14 residues. Germline V gives CDR1 SGHNT, CDR2 YYREEE (reference sequence). The CDR3 protein is CASTWTGMNYGYTF. The CDR3 nucleotides are TGTGCCAGCACCTGGACAGGGATGAACTATGGCTACACCTTC. The full variable domain, in which reference TRBV5-4 and TRBJ1-2 provide the parts outside the CDR3, is ETGVTQSPTHLIKTRGQQVTLRCSSQSGHNTVSWYQQALGQGPQFIFQYYREEENGRGNFPPRFSGLQFPNYSSELNVNALELDDSALYLCASTWTGMNYGYTFGSGTRLTVV.

This clonotype was seen at least ten times. The chain uses TRBV5-1 and TRBJ2-5, with 8 nucleotides matching TRBD1. The CDR3 consists of 14 residues. V lost 0 bases to trimming and J lost 4 bases; unmatched junction nucleotides: 2. Germline CDR1 reads SGHRS; CDR2 reads YFSETQ. The CDR3 loop is CASSLATGGETQYF. In DNA, the CDR3 is TGCGCCAGCAGCTTGGCCACAGGGGGAGAGACCCAGTACTTC.

This clonotype was counted at least ten times. The chain is built from TRBV9 and TRBJ2-7, with D possibly matching TRBD1 (5 bases). This CDR3 contains 15 residues. The germline V gene encodes CDR1 SGDLS and CDR2 YYNGEE. V was shortened by 0 bases and J by 3 bases, with 13 bases between the two germline ends. The CDR3 bases are TGTGCCAGCAGCGTAGCGGATGCAGGGCGCTACGAGCAGTACTTC. Its translation is CASSVADAGRYEQYF.

The sample holds many counts of this clonotype. The V gene is TRBV24-1, the J gene TRBJ2-3; TRBD1 agrees at 7 bases. The CDR3 covers 15 residues. CDR1 and CDR2 (germline): KGHDR, SFDVKD. V shed 6 bases, J shed 3 bases, and the junction held 8 bases outside the gene matches. For the CDR3, the DNA is TGTGCCACCAGTCGACAGGGACCGGTTACAGATACGCAGTATTTT. This sequence encodes CATSRQGPVTDTQYF.

This clonotype was picked up a small number of times. This chain connects TRBV6-5 to TRBJ2-3; D not resolved. Germline lookup yields CDR1 MNHEY and CDR2 SVGAGI. This CDR3 region has 14 residues. With 6 bases removed from V and 0 bases from J, the gap between germline ends came to 10 bases. DNA for the CDR3: TGTGCCAGCAGCCCTCATAGGAGCACAGATACGCAGTATTTT. This translates into CASSPHRSTDTQYF.

The table lists this clonotype with many counts. The rearrangement uses TRBV12-3 or TRBV12-4 and TRBJ2-1; D perhaps matches TRBD1 (6 bases). The V end lost 5 bases, the J end lost 0 bases, and 14 bases lay between the germline ends. This CDR3 contains 16 residues. CDR3 nucleotides: TGTGCCAGCAGTCTTACAGGGTTCAGCTCCTACAATGAGCAGTTCTTC. This codes for CASSLTGFSSYNEQFF.

This clonotype appeared many times. The chain uses TRBV5-1 and TRBJ1-6; tentatively, D is TRBD1 (6 bases). Trimming removed 4 bases at V and 3 bases at J, with 11 bases between. The CDR3 runs 15 residues. The germline V gene encodes CDR1 SGHRS and CDR2 YFSETQ. The CDR3 region has the DNA TGCGCCAGCAGCACGGACAGCTTCTATAATTCACCCCTCCACTTT. This sequence encodes CASSTDSFYNSPLHF.

Ten or more counts support this clonotype. The J gene is TRBJ1-2, the V gene TRBV28, with 8 nucleotides matching TRBD1. V dropped 1 base and J dropped 8; count of bases not matched to a gene: 0. The germline V gene has CDR1 MDHEN and CDR2 SYDVKM. The CDR3 covers 12 residues. CDR3 region: CASSLYRGGYTF. The CDR3 DNA sequence: TGTGCCAGCAGTTTATACAGGGGGGGCTACACCTTC.

This clonotype was picked up many times. This chain connects TRBV4-2 to TRBJ2-3; D is tentatively TRBD1 or TRBD2 (5 bases each). This CDR3 is 15 amino acids long. The V gene's germline CDR1 is LGHNA and CDR2 YNFKEQ. V dropped 2 bases and J dropped 2 bases, with 11 bases sitting between them. CDR3 in amino acids: CASSQYSGATDTQYF. The DNA of the CDR3 is TGTGCCAGCAGCCAATATTCCGGGGCCACAGATACGCAGTATTTT.

This clonotype occurred many times. The J gene is TRBJ1-4, the V gene TRBV25-1; D call uncertain. CDR1 and CDR2 from the germline V gene are MGHDK and SYGVNS. The CDR3 sequence is 16 residues long. V was pared by 6 bases and J by 4 bases, with 18 bases between. CDR3 in DNA: TGTGCCAGCAGCCCTCACTCGGACGGACTTAATGAAAAACTGTTTTTT. Protein product: CASSPHSDGLNEKLFF.

In its sample, this clonotype was seen many times. The chain couples TRBV6-6 to TRBJ2-5, with D perhaps TRBD2 (5 bases). The CDR3 consists of 13 residues. V lost 6 bases and J lost 1, with 9 bases in between. CDR1 is MNHNY and CDR2 is SVGAGI in the germline V gene (reference sequence). The CDR3 spells CASRRRGQETQYF. CDR3 coding DNA: TGTGCCAGCAGGCGACGGGGCCAAGAGACCCAGTACTTC.

This clonotype occurred many times. J is TRBJ1-1 and V is TRBV5-1; D perhaps matches TRBD1 (5 bases). Trimming took 0 bases from V and 5 from J, leaving 14 bases between them. This CDR3 spans 15 amino acids. Germline CDR1 and CDR2: SGHRS and YFSETQ. CDR3 residues: CASSLEGAEGTEAFF. The DNA for the CDR3 is TGCGCCAGCAGCTTGGAAGGGGCCGAGGGGACTGAAGCTTTCTTT.

Details on this clonotype: Possible read error: a much larger clone is one base away. The chain recombines TRBV7-9 with TRBJ1-1; no clear D. The germline V gene has CDR1 SEHNR and CDR2 FQNEAQ (reference sequence). The CDR3 has 11 amino acids. With 5 bases removed from V and 2 bases from J, the gap between germline ends came to 3 bases. The DNA of the CDR3 is TGTGCCAGCAGCACCAACACTGAAGCTTTCTTT. Protein: CASSTNTEAFF.

This clonotype was recorded many times. This rearrangement joins TRBV4-1 to TRBJ2-3; unclear D gene. V shed 4 bases and J shed 2 bases, with 10 bases lying between them. The CDR3 runs to 14 residues. The germline V gene has CDR1 MGHRA and CDR2 YSYEKL. The CDR3 protein is CASSRAENTDTQYF. The DNA of the CDR3 is TGCGCCAGCAGCCGGGCGGAAAACACAGATACGCAGTATTTT.

At least ten counts were recorded for this clonotype. The chain recombines TRBV15 with TRBJ2-7; D gene uncertain. Germline CDR1 reads LNHNV; CDR2 reads YYDKDF (reference sequence). The CDR3 runs to 14 residues. Trimming pared 0 bases from V and 3 bases from J, leaving 9 bases between. CDR3 protein: CATSREAGVYEQYF. The CDR3 nucleotides read TGTGCCACCAGCAGAGAGGCTGGGGTCTACGAGCAGTACTTC.

This clonotype came up many times. The chain couples TRBV18 to TRBJ2-7, with D tentatively TRBD2 (6 bases). V lost 5 bases, J lost 2 bases, and 13 bases lay in between. Germline assignment: CDR1 KGHSH and CDR2 LQKENI. The CDR3 has 14 residues. DNA for the CDR3: TGTGCCAGCTCATGGGGGGAGCCCCCCTACGAGCAGTACTTC. Its protein is CASSWGEPPYEQYF.

This clonotype appeared many times. This chain uses TRBV20-1 with TRBJ2-3, with 12 bases aligning to TRBD2. Germline V gene data show CDR1 as DFQATT and CDR2 as SNEGSKA (reference sequence). This CDR3 contains 15 residues. V lost 3 bases, J lost 2 bases, and 3 bases stayed unmatched. In nucleotides, the CDR3 is TGCAGTGCTAGTCGACTAGCGGGGGCCACAGATACGCAGTATTTT. Translation gives CSASRLAGATDTQYF.

This clonotype was seen ten or more times. V is TRBV11-2 and J is TRBJ2-2; D is ambiguous. Germline CDR1 and CDR2: SGHAT and FQNNGV. The CDR3 covers 14 residues. Trimming removed 1 base at V and 7 bases at J, with 10 bases between. CDR3 DNA sequence: TGTGCCAGCAGCTTAGCCCCTATCAGCGGGGAGCTGTTTTTT. Protein product: CASSLAPISGELFF.

This clonotype was observed many times. Here the CDR3 DNA reads TGTGCCACCAGCAGAGATGTAACAAGCACAGATACGCAGTATTTT. This gives the protein CATSRDVTSTDTQYF. The rearrangement links TRBV15 to TRBJ2-3; D is uncertain. Germline values: CDR1 LNHNV, CDR2 YYDKDF (reference sequence). Trimming removed 0 bases from V and 0 bases from J, with 7 bases in between. This CDR3 contains 15 residues. The full variable domain, with the rest looked up from reference TRBV15 and TRBJ2-3, is DAMVIQNPRYQVTQFGKPVTLSCSQTLNHNVMYWYQQKSSQAPKLLFHYYDKDFNNEADTPDNFQSRRPNTSFCFLDIRSPGLGDTAMYLCATSRDVTSTDTQYFGPGTRLTVL.

This clonotype has a count of ten or more. V is TRBV27 and J is TRBJ1-5, with 7 bases identical to TRBD1. This CDR3 comprises 17 residues. The J segment lost 9 bases and the V segment lost 0 bases, leaving 14 bases of the junction unmatched. From germline, CDR1 is MNHEY and CDR2 SMNVEV (reference sequence). CDR3 residues: CASSLSRTGGFILPQHF. Here the CDR3 DNA reads TGTGCCAGCAGTTTATCCCGGACAGGTGGCTTCATATTGCCCCAGCATTTT.